The 21 T cell receptor beta chains given below trace back to one sample, sequenced in a study of blood T cell repertoires in COVID-19. Assay used: immunoSEQ multiplex PCR; TCRdb lists only in-frame clones, some missing. The data show about 180,000 clones, about 75% seen once. The sequencing sample was made of peripheral blood. The receptors derive from a woman in her sixties or seventies with acute or convalescent COVID-19.

The chain recombines TRBV25-1 with TRBJ1-2; TRBD1 is a possible D gene (5 bases). Germline-derived CDR1 and CDR2 are MGHDK and SYGVNS. Trimming cost V 7 bases and J 4 bases, with 16 bases left between them. This CDR3 contains 14 residues. The CDR3 DNA follows: TGTGCCAGCATGCGGCAGGGCTTTTTCTATGGCTACACCTTC. It yields the protein CASMRQGFFYGYTF.

The chain recombines TRBV3-1 (or the pseudogene TRBV3-2) with TRBJ2-2; 8 nucleotides line up with TRBD2. The CDR3 length is 16 residues. CDR1 and CDR2 from the germline V gene are LGHDT and YNNKEL (reference sequence). J gave up 7 bases and V 4 bases, and 11 bases lay outside the gene matches. CDR3 residues: CASSLSRAGVRGELFF. Here the CDR3 DNA reads TGTGCCAGCAGCCTTTCCCGAGCGGGAGTTCGCGGGGAGCTGTTTTTT.

The V gene is TRBV28, the J gene TRBJ2-2; D remains unclear. V lost 5 bases and J lost 3, with 13 bases in between. The CDR3 contains 15 residues. Germline V gives CDR1 MDHEN, CDR2 SYDVKM. DNA for the CDR3: TGTGCCAGCAGTCCCACCGACAAGTACACCGGGGAGCTGTTTTTT. Its protein is CASSPTDKYTGELFF.

The V call is TRBV5-1, the J call TRBJ2-1; 9 bases line up with TRBD2. The CDR3 extends over 15 amino acids. Germline V gene lookup returns CDR1 SGHRS and CDR2 YFSETQ. The V gene end was trimmed by 0 bases and the J gene end by 5 bases; junction bases not matched to a gene: 3. CDR3 nucleotides: TGCGCCAGCAGCTTGGATAGCGGGAGCGACAATGAGCAGTTCTTC. Amino acid sequence: CASSLDSGSDNEQFF.

This chain links TRBV5-1 with TRBJ2-5; maybe TRBD1 (6 bases). CDR3 length: 14 amino acids. The germline V and J ends were trimmed by 4 bases and 3 bases, with 13 bases remaining between them. Germline assignment: CDR1 SGHRS and CDR2 YFSETQ. Written as DNA, the CDR3 is TGCGCCAGCAGCCTACAGGGTCATAAAGAGACCCAGTACTTC. Translated: CASSLQGHKETQYF.

The V and J genes are TRBV11-2 and TRBJ2-7, with TRBD2 matching over 7 bases. V was clipped by 7 bases and J by 2 bases; unmatched bases: 11. The CDR3 spans 15 residues. Germline V gene lookup returns CDR1 SGHAT and CDR2 FQNNGV. The CDR3 DNA reads as TGTGCCAGCACCTCGAACAGCGGGATTACCTACGAGCAGTACTTC. Amino acid sequence: CASTSNSGITYEQYF.

This sequence joins TRBV5-6 and TRBJ1-2; D unclear. V was clipped by 1 base and J by 2 bases, with 12 bases between them. This CDR3 comprises 15 residues. The V gene's germline CDR1 is SGHDT and CDR2 YYEEEE. The CDR3 coding sequence is TGTGCCAGCAGCTTGCCGGGTAATTCGAACTATGGCTACACCTTC. Translation: CASSLPGNSNYGYTF. The full variable domain, in which reference TRBV5-6 and TRBJ1-2 provide the parts outside the CDR3, is DAGVTQSPTHLIKTRGQQVTLRCSPKSGHDTVSWYQQALGQGPQFIFQYYEEEERQRGNFPDRFSGHQFPNYSSELNVNALLLGDSALYLCASSLPGNSNYGYTFGSGTRLTVV.

The J gene is TRBJ1-5, the V gene TRBV19; D unresolved. The germline CDR1 and CDR2 sequences are LNHDA and SQIVND (reference sequence). The CDR3 totals 13 residues. Trimming cost V 6 bases and J 0 bases, with 6 bases left between them. CDR3 in amino acids: CASRMYSNQPQHF. CDR3 DNA: TGTGCCAGTAGAATGTATAGCAATCAGCCCCAGCATTTT.

This chain joins TRBV5-6 and TRBJ1-2; D is unresolved. Germline V gene data show CDR1 as SGHDT and CDR2 as YYEEEE. CDR3 length: 17 residues. Deletions cut 0 bases from V and 4 bases from J, with 19 bases between. CDR3 protein: CASSLEAVRTGIYGYTF. DNA for the CDR3: TGTGCCAGCAGCTTGGAAGCGGTCAGGACCGGAATCTATGGCTACACCTTC.

This clone was counted a single time. The chain combines TRBV6-5 with TRBJ1-1, with D maybe TRBD1 (6 bases). Per germline, CDR1 MNHEY and CDR2 SVGAGI. V shed 2 bases and J shed 1 base, with 8 bases lying between them. CDR3 size: 14 residues. The CDR3 DNA sequence: TGTGCCAGCAGTTACCAGACAGGGAACACTGAAGCTTTCTTT. Its translation: CASSYQTGNTEAFF.

This chain links TRBV4-2 with TRBJ2-5; D might be TRBD2 (6 bases). V was shortened by 2 bases and J by 7 bases, with 14 bases between the two germline ends. The length of the CDR3 is 14 residues. Germline V gene sequence: CDR1 LGHNA, CDR2 YNFKEQ. CDR3 DNA: TGTGCCAGCAGCCAACAGGCCCTGCGGGGGACCCAGTACTTC. It yields the protein CASSQQALRGTQYF.

This clone was counted only a few times. The J gene is TRBJ1-2, the V gene TRBV3-1 (or the pseudogene TRBV3-2); 7 bases are a match to TRBD1. With 3 bases clipped from V and 7 bases from J, the junction kept 5 bases outside the gene matches. This CDR3 region has 13 residues. Germline lookup yields CDR1 LGHDT and CDR2 YNNKEL (reference sequence). The CDR3 DNA sequence: TGTGCCAGCAGCCACAGGGGGAGCTCTGGCTACACCTTC. Protein sequence: CASSHRGSSGYTF.

The rearrangement links TRBV2 to TRBJ1-1, with TRBD1 matching 7 bases. The trim removed 9 bases at V and 0 bases at J, leaving 10 bases unmatched. This CDR3 is built from 15 residues. CDR1 and CDR2 (germline): SNHLY, FYNNEI. The CDR3 DNA reads as TGTGCCAGTTATTCGGACAGGACCCTGAACACTGAAGCTTTCTTT. Amino acid sequence: CASYSDRTLNTEAFF. The full variable domain, with the rest looked up from reference TRBV2 and TRBJ1-1, is EPEVTQTPSHQVTQMGQEVILRCVPISNHLYFYWYRQILGQKVEFLVSFYNNEISEKSEIFDDQFSVERPDGSNFTLKIRSTKLEDSAMYFCASYSDRTLNTEAFFGQGTRLTVV.

V usage is TRBV5-1 and J usage is TRBJ2-1; TRBD2 agrees at 7 bases. Per the germline V gene, CDR1 is SGHRS and CDR2 is YFSETQ. V shed 4 bases and J 9 bases; nucleotides not matched to a gene: 7. The length of the CDR3 is 13 residues. The CDR3 here is CASSRDYYVEQFF. In nucleotides, the CDR3 is TGCGCCAGCAGCCGGGACTATTATGTTGAGCAGTTCTTC.

The rearrangement links TRBV23-1 to TRBJ1-4, with 7 bases fitting TRBD1. TRBV23-1 carries the ORF label, with uncertain function. The V gene end was trimmed by 0 bases and the J gene end by 4 bases; junction bases not matched to a gene: 8. The CDR3 covers 17 residues. The CDR3 DNA follows: TGCGCCAGCAGTCAATCTCTAGTAAGGGACAGTAATGAAAAACTGTTTTTT. Amino acid sequence: CASSQSLVRDSNEKLFF.

The table lists this clone with a few counts. The V gene is TRBV2, the J gene TRBJ2-1, with a weak D call TRBD2 (5 bases). The CDR3 length is 14 residues. V lost 2 bases and J lost 7, with 12 bases in between. Germline V gene sequence: CDR1 SNHLY, CDR2 FYNNEI. The CDR3 DNA reads as TGTGCCAGCAGTGAATCCCGAGGCGGGAATGAGCAGTTCTTC. Its protein is CASSESRGGNEQFF.

The genes are TRBV7-2 and TRBJ1-5, with no clear D. The CDR3 runs 13 residues. Trimming removed 3 bases from V and 3 bases from J, with 6 bases in between. Germline V lookup: CDR1 SGHTA, CDR2 FQGNSA. As DNA, the CDR3 is TGTGCCAGCAGCTTGAGACACAATCAGCCCCAGCATTTT. Protein product: CASSLRHNQPQHF. Variable domain in full (rest from reference TRBV7-2 and TRBJ1-5): GAGVSQSPSNKVTEKGKDVELRCDPISGHTALYWYRQSLGQGLEFLIYFQGNSAPDKSGLPSDRFSAERTGGSVSTLTIQRTQQEDSAVYLCASSLRHNQPQHFGDGTRLSIL.

The CDR3 sequence is CAWSVGAGTGELFF. The CDR3 DNA reads as TGTGCCTGGAGTGTGGGTGCAGGGACCGGGGAGCTGTTTTTT. The chain combines TRBV30 with TRBJ2-2, with TRBD1 as a possible D gene (5 bases). V was trimmed by 0 bases and J by 5 bases, leaving 10 bases between them. There are 14 residues in the CDR3. In germline, CDR1 is GTSNPN, CDR2 SVGIG (reference sequence).

CDR3 region: CASSEKLGGAANSPLHF. Written as DNA, the CDR3 is TGTGCCAGCAGTGAAAAACTTGGAGGGGCAGCTAATTCACCCCTCCACTTT. This chain joins TRBV6-1 and TRBJ1-6, with a possible D match to TRBD1 (5 bases). This CDR3 contains 17 residues. V lost 2 bases and J lost 6, with 17 bases in between. The germline CDR1 and CDR2 sequences are MNHNS and SASEGT.

This chain links TRBV19 with TRBJ2-2; D is unclear. The length of the CDR3 is 11 residues. Germline assignment: CDR1 LNHDA and CDR2 SQIVND (reference sequence). Trimming removed 5 bases at V and 6 bases at J, with 4 bases between. The CDR3 bases are TGTGCCAGTAGTCTACCCGGGGAGCTGTTTTTT. This encodes CASSLPGELFF.

This rearrangement joins TRBV5-1 to TRBJ2-7; weak D call: TRBD2 (5 bases). Germline V gene sequence: CDR1 SGHRS, CDR2 YFSETQ. This CDR3 region has 14 residues. Deletions cut 8 bases from V and 5 bases from J, with 20 bases between. The CDR3 loop is CASHRTGMGDEQYF. The CDR3 DNA is TGCGCCAGTCATAGAACGGGAATGGGCGACGAGCAGTACTTC.